Sequencing of this TCR beta chain was carried out in a study of cytomegalovirus exposure and HLA in healthy donors. Regarding the study as a whole: Three CMV-associated chains proved CMV antigen-specific in vitro.

A word on this clone: Its specificity is not known.

V gave up 9 bases and J gave up 2 bases; unmatched junction bases: 9. This CDR3 spans 14 amino acids. Germline CDR1 is LNHDA and CDR2 is SQIVND (reference sequence). The PCR used 60 Vbeta and 13 Jbeta primers. Here immunoSEQ multiplex PCR was the method, and the copy in TCRdb shows in-frame clones only, minus some. The sample has 80,000 to 100,000 clones; roughly 71% are singletons. The gene calls are TRBV19 and TRBJ1-1; 7 nucleotides line up with TRBD1. The material sequenced was PBMCs. This clonotype originated in a woman younger than 35 in good health and CMV-seropositive. The CDR3 reads CASNPGTANTEAFF. CDR3 in DNA: TGTGCCAGCAACCCCGGGACAGCAAACACTGAAGCTTTCTTT.